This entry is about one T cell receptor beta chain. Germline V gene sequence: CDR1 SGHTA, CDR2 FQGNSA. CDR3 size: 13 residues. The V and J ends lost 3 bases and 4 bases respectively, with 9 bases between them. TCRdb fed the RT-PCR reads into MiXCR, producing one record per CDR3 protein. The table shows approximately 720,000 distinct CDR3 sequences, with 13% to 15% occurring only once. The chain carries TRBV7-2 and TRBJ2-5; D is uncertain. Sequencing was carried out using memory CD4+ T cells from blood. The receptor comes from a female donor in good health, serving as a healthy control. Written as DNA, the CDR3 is TGTGCCAGCAGCTTGGAGCCCAGAGAGACCCAGTACTTC. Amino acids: CASSLEPRETQYF.